Each of the 20 T cell receptor beta chains below was sequenced from the same sample in a study of blood T cell repertoires in COVID-19. Measured with immunoSEQ multiplex PCR; TCRdb has only the in-frame clones, and not every one. The sample consists of about 76,000 clones, 75% to 90% of them appearing once. The source material was peripheral blood. These receptors were obtained from a human donor in a cohort sampled during active COVID-19.

This clone was seen a few times. V gene TRBV29-1 combines with J gene TRBJ2-7, with D unclear. Trimming took 6 bases from V and 3 from J, leaving 6 bases between them. Germline-derived CDR1 and CDR2 are SQVTM and ANQGSEA. The CDR3 totals 10 residues. CDR3 region: CSVVFYEQYF. CDR3 nucleotides: TGCAGCGTCGTATTCTACGAGCAGTACTTC.

V is TRBV5-4 and J is TRBJ2-1, with D possibly TRBD1 on 6 matching bases. CDR1 and CDR2 (germline): SGHNT, YYREEE (reference sequence). This CDR3 spans 12 amino acids. The ends were cut back, 7 bases at V and 12 bases at J, with 17 bases in the middle. The CDR3 DNA reads TGTGCCAGCGGGGGCAGCAACTCTTTGCAGTTCTTC. Translated, it gives CASGGSNSLQFF.

The chain recombines TRBV6-1 with TRBJ1-4; D may be TRBD1 (5 bases). The CDR3 loop spans 16 amino acids. The V and J ends lost 6 bases and 7 bases respectively, with 21 bases between them. Germline V gene data show CDR1 as MNHNS and CDR2 as SASEGT. The CDR3 reads CASSEQVPGSVEKLFF. CDR3 in DNA: TGTGCCAGCAGCGAACAGGTTCCGGGGTCAGTTGAAAAACTGTTTTTT.

The chain is built from TRBV2 and TRBJ2-5, with TRBD2 matching 8 bases. The V segment lost 7 bases and the J segment 7 bases; nucleotides outside the gene matches: 11. CDR3 length equals 14 residues. CDR1 and CDR2 (germline): SNHLY, FYNNEI. The DNA for the CDR3 is TGTGCCAGCAACCTAGCGGGCCCCGAGGGGACCCAGTACTTC. It specifies CASNLAGPEGTQYF.

V gene TRBV12-5 combines with J gene TRBJ1-1; no firm D call. Germline-derived CDR1 and CDR2 are LGHNT and FRNRAP. Deletions cut 5 bases from V and 3 bases from J, with 7 bases between. The CDR3 loop spans 12 amino acids. CDR3 protein: CASGVQDTEAFF. In nucleotides, the CDR3 is TGTGCTAGTGGTGTACAAGACACTGAAGCTTTCTTT.

This chain links TRBV6-6 with TRBJ1-5; D uncertain. Germline V gene lookup returns CDR1 MNHNY and CDR2 SVGAGI (reference sequence). V gave up 8 bases and J gave up 7 bases, with 15 bases separating them. The CDR3 has 13 residues. The CDR3 nucleotides are TGTGCCAGCGGGCTTCCTCGCGAACAGCCCCAGCATTTT. This sequence encodes CASGLPREQPQHF.

This clone occurred once. This chain joins TRBV5-1 and TRBJ1-1, with 10 nucleotides matching TRBD1. Trimming took 0 bases from V and 0 from J; bases not matched to a gene: 2. The V gene's germline CDR1 is SGHRS and CDR2 YFSETQ. The CDR3 spans 16 residues. In nucleotides, the CDR3 is TGCGCCAGCAGCTTGGCCGGGACAGGGGTGAACACTGAAGCTTTCTTT. Its protein product is CASSLAGTGVNTEAFF.

A few counts support this clone. The CDR3 nucleotides read TGTGCCAGCAGCTACCGGGACACAACAGATACGCAGTATTTT. It translates to CASSYRDTTDTQYF. The chain combines TRBV27 with TRBJ2-3; tentative D call: TRBD1 (6 bases). There are 14 residues in the CDR3. With 6 bases removed from V and 3 bases from J, the gap between germline ends came to 13 bases. Germline lookup yields CDR1 MNHEY and CDR2 SMNVEV (reference sequence).

CDR3 nucleotides: TGTGCCAGCTCACCTCATACAGGTGGGGCTTACAATGAGCAGTTCTTC. Amino acid sequence: CASSPHTGGAYNEQFF. The J gene is TRBJ2-1, the V gene TRBV18; tentative D call: TRBD1 (5 bases). The germline V gene encodes CDR1 KGHSH and CDR2 LQKENI. This CDR3 region has 16 residues. V shed 3 bases and J shed 4 bases, with 16 bases lying between them.

Comment on this clone: A junction boundary mismatches the germline segment, possibly from a read error. The chain combines TRBV4-1 with TRBJ1-2; D is unclear. Germline-derived CDR1 and CDR2 are MGHRA and YSYEKL. The CDR3 loop spans 15 amino acids. The CDR3 reads CASNQRSSADYGYTF. The CDR3 DNA reads TGCGCCAGCAACCAACGATCGTCCGCGGACTATGGCTACACCTTC.

This clone was found once. The CDR3 loop is CASSRQGTFSSGNTIYF. The CDR3 coding sequence is TGTGCCAGCAGCCGACAGGGGACTTTCAGCTCTGGAAACACCATATATTTT. V and J are TRBV7-9 and TRBJ1-3; TRBD1 matches 8 bases. CDR3 length: 17 residues. Germline loops: CDR1 SEHNR, CDR2 FQNEAQ (reference sequence). The trim removed 5 bases at V and 0 bases at J, leaving 9 bases unmatched.

The CDR3 coding sequence is TGCAGCGTTGAAGGGACAGCCCGACTTTATGGCTACACCTTC. This encodes CSVEGTARLYGYTF. This rearrangement joins TRBV29-1 to TRBJ1-2; a weak D match, TRBD1 (6 bases). The CDR3 spans 14 residues. Germline CDR1 SQVTM, CDR2 ANQGSEA. Trimming pared 1 base from V and 5 bases from J, leaving 14 bases between.

The CDR3: CASSVGPGGADEQFF. Here the CDR3 DNA reads TGTGCCAGCAGCGTAGGGCCCGGGGGGGCTGATGAGCAGTTCTTC. The chain uses TRBV9 and TRBJ2-1, with 8 positions matching TRBD2. There are 15 residues in the CDR3. V lost 0 bases to trimming and J lost 8 bases; unmatched junction nucleotides: 7. Germline CDR1 reads SGDLS; CDR2 reads YYNGEE.

The rearrangement uses TRBV6-5 and TRBJ2-3; D unclear. Germline CDR1 is MNHEY and CDR2 is SVGAGI. CDR3 size: 13 residues. V shed 4 bases and J shed 4 bases, with 9 bases lying between them. The CDR3 coding sequence is TGTGCCAGCAGTTCCCTACGGGCAGATACGCAGTATTTT. Translation: CASSSLRADTQYF.

This clone was seen only a few times. This rearrangement joins TRBV5-5 to TRBJ2-5; D is undetermined. Trimming stripped 1 base from V and 5 bases from J, with 9 bases between. CDR3 length equals 13 residues. From germline, CDR1 is SGHKS and CDR2 YYEKEE (reference sequence). CDR3 DNA sequence: TGTGCCAGCAGCTTGCGTACCCAGGAGACCCAGTACTTC. Protein: CASSLRTQETQYF.

The chain recombines TRBV6-2 or TRBV6-3 with TRBJ2-3, with D maybe TRBD1 (5 bases). In germline, CDR1 is MNHEY, CDR2 SVGEGT. The V end was cut by 3 bases, the J end by 5 bases, with 21 bases between. The CDR3 loop spans 17 amino acids. In DNA, the CDR3 is TGTGCCAGCAGTTATAGTCTGATGGGGCCCGTAAGAGATACGCAGTATTTT. Amino acid sequence: CASSYSLMGPVRDTQYF.

The chain couples TRBV3-1 (or the pseudogene TRBV3-2) to TRBJ2-7, with D unresolved. CDR3 size: 12 residues. The V gene lost 3 bases and the J gene lost 0 bases, with 3 bases spanning the gap. Germline CDR1 LGHDT, CDR2 YNNKEL (reference sequence). The CDR3 sequence is CASSHNSYEQYF. The CDR3 region has the DNA TGTGCCAGCAGCCACAACTCCTACGAGCAGTACTTC.

The chain combines TRBV5-1 with TRBJ2-1; 9 positions match TRBD2. The germline gives CDR1 SGHRS, CDR2 YFSETQ. The CDR3 covers 17 residues. V dropped 0 bases and J dropped 2; count of bases not matched to a gene: 6. CDR3 sequence: CASSLVTAGGAYNEQFF. CDR3 bases: TGCGCCAGCAGCTTGGTCACGGCGGGAGGGGCCTACAATGAGCAGTTCTTC.

This chain connects TRBV21-1 to TRBJ2-3; the table assigns TRBD2, which was not confirmed against the DNA. TRBV21-1 is designated a pseudogene. This CDR3 is built from 14 residues. The CDR3 region has the DNA TGTGCCAGCAGCAAAACCCTAGCGGTAGATACGCAGTATTTT. It yields the protein CASSKTLAVDTQYF.

The chain is built from TRBV9 and TRBJ2-6; D is perhaps TRBD1 (6 bases). Germline lookup yields CDR1 SGDLS and CDR2 YYNGEE. The CDR3 has 19 residues. V shed 4 bases and J shed 4 bases, with 24 bases lying between them. CDR3 nucleotides: TGTGCCAGCAGCCCAACAGCCTTGACTACAGGGTCGGGGGCCAACGTCCTGACTTTC. Amino acids: CASSPTALTTGSGANVLTF. Together with reference TRBV9 and TRBJ2-6, the CDR3 gives the full variable domain: DSGVTQTPKHLITATGQRVTLRCSPRSGDLSVYWYQQSLDQGLQFLIQYYNGEERAKGNILERFSAQQFPDLHSELNLSSLELGDSALYFCASSPTALTTGSGANVLTFGAGSRLTVL.